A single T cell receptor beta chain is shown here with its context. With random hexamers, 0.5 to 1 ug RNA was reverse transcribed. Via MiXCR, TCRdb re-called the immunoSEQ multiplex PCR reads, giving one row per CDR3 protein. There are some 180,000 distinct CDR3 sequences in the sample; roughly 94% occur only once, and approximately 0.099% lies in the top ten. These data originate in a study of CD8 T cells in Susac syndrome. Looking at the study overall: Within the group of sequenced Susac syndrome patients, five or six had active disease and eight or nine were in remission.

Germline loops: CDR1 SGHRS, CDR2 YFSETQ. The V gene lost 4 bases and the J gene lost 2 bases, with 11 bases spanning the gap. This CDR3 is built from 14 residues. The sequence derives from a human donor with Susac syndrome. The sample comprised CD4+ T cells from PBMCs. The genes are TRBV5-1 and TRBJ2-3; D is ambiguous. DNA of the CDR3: TGCGCCAGCAGCAAGGACCGAAACACAGATACGCAGTATTTT. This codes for CASSKDRNTDTQYF.